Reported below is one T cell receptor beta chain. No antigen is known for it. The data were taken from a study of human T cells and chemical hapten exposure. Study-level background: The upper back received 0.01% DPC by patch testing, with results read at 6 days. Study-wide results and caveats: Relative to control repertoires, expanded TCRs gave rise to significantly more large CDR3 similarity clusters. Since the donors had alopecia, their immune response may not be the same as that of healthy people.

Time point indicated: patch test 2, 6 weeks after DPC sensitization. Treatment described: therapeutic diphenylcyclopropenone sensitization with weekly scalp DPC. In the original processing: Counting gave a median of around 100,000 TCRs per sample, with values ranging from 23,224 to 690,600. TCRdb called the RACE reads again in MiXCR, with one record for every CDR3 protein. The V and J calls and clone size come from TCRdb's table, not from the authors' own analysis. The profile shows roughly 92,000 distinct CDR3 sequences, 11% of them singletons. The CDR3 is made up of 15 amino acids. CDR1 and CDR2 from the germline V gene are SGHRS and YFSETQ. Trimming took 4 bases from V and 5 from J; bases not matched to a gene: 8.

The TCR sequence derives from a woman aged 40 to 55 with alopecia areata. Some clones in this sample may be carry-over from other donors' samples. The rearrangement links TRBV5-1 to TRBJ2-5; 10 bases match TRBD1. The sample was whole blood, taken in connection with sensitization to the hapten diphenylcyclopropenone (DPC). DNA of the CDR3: TGCGCCAGCAGCCGAGGGACAGGGGCCTTTGAGACCCAGTACTTC. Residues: CASSRGTGAFETQYF.